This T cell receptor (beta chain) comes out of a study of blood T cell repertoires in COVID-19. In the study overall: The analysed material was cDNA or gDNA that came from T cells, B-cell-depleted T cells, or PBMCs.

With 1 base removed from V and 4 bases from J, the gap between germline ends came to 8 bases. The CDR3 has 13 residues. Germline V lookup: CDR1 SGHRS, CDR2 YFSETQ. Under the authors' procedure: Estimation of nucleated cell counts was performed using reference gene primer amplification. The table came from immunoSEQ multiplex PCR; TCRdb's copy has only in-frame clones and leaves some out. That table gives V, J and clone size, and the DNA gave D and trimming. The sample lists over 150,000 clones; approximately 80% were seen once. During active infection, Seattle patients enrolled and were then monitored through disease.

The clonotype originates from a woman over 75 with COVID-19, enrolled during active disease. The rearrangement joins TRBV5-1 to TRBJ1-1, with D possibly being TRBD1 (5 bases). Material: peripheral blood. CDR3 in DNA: TGCGCCAGCAGCTTGTCAGGGCCCACTGAAGCTTTCTTT. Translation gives CASSLSGPTEAFF.